This T cell receptor (beta chain) was sequenced in a study of long-term antiretroviral therapy in people with HIV. A v3.0 immunoSEQ assay was performed at survey level. Sequencing used immunoSEQ multiplex PCR; TCRdb keeps in-frame clones, though not all of them. The sample carries more than 11,000 clones, 84% recorded once. Everyone in the study who had HIV was treated in the United States. Points from the study as a whole: For ART adherence, viral resistance and therapy changes, no data were available.

The germline CDR1 and CDR2 sequences are MDHEN and SYDVKM. The junction had 13 bases not matched to a gene; V was cut back by 5 bases and J by 8 bases. The CDR3 is made up of 16 amino acids. Worth noting for this clone: What it recognizes is unknown.

The chain carries TRBV28 and TRBJ2-7, with 12 bases aligning to TRBD1. The receptor was derived from a man younger than 40 with HIV. Sample: unsorted PBMCs, taken 0.4 years after starting antiretroviral therapy. CDR3 sequence reads: CASSVPGQGARIQQYF. Here the CDR3 DNA reads TGTGCCAGCAGTGTCCCGGGACAGGGGGCCCGGATTCAGCAGTACTTC.